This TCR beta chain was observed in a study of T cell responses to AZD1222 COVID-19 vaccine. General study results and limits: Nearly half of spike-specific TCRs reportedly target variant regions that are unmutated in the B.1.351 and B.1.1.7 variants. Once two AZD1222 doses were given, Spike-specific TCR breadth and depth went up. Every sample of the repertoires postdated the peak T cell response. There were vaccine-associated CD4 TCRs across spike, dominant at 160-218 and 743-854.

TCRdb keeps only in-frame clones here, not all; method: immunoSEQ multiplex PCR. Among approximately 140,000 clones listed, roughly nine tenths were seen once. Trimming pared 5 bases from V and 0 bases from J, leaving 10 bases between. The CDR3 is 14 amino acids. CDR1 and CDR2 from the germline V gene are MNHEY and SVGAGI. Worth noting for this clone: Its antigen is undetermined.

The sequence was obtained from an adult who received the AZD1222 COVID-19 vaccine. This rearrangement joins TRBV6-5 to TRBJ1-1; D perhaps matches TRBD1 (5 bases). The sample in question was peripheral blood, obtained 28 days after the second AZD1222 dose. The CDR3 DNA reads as TGTGCCAGCAGTAGTGGACAACTGAACACTGAAGCTTTCTTT. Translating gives CASSSGQLNTEAFF.